This record concerns one TCR beta chain sequence. With random hexamers, reverse transcription was performed on about 0.5 to 1 ug of RNA. TCRdb called the immunoSEQ multiplex PCR reads again in MiXCR, with one record for every CDR3 protein. The repertoire holds 69,000 or so distinct CDR3 sequences, approximately 93% seen once, with 0.5% to 0.6% in the top ten. This specimen belongs to a study of CD8 T cells in Susac syndrome. It was negative isolation that provided the CD8+ and CD4+ T cells, whereas TEMRA cells were enriched by FACS. This CDR3 has 12 residues. V was pared by 1 base and J by 2 bases, with 4 bases between. Per germline, CDR1 SGHKS and CDR2 YYEKEE (reference sequence).

V and J are TRBV5-5 and TRBJ2-7; D ambiguous. This receptor was obtained from a human donor with multiple sclerosis. Material: CD8+ T cells from PBMCs. The CDR3 bases are TGTGCCAGCAGCTTGAACGCCTACGAGCAGTACTTC. Translated, it gives CASSLNAYEQYF.